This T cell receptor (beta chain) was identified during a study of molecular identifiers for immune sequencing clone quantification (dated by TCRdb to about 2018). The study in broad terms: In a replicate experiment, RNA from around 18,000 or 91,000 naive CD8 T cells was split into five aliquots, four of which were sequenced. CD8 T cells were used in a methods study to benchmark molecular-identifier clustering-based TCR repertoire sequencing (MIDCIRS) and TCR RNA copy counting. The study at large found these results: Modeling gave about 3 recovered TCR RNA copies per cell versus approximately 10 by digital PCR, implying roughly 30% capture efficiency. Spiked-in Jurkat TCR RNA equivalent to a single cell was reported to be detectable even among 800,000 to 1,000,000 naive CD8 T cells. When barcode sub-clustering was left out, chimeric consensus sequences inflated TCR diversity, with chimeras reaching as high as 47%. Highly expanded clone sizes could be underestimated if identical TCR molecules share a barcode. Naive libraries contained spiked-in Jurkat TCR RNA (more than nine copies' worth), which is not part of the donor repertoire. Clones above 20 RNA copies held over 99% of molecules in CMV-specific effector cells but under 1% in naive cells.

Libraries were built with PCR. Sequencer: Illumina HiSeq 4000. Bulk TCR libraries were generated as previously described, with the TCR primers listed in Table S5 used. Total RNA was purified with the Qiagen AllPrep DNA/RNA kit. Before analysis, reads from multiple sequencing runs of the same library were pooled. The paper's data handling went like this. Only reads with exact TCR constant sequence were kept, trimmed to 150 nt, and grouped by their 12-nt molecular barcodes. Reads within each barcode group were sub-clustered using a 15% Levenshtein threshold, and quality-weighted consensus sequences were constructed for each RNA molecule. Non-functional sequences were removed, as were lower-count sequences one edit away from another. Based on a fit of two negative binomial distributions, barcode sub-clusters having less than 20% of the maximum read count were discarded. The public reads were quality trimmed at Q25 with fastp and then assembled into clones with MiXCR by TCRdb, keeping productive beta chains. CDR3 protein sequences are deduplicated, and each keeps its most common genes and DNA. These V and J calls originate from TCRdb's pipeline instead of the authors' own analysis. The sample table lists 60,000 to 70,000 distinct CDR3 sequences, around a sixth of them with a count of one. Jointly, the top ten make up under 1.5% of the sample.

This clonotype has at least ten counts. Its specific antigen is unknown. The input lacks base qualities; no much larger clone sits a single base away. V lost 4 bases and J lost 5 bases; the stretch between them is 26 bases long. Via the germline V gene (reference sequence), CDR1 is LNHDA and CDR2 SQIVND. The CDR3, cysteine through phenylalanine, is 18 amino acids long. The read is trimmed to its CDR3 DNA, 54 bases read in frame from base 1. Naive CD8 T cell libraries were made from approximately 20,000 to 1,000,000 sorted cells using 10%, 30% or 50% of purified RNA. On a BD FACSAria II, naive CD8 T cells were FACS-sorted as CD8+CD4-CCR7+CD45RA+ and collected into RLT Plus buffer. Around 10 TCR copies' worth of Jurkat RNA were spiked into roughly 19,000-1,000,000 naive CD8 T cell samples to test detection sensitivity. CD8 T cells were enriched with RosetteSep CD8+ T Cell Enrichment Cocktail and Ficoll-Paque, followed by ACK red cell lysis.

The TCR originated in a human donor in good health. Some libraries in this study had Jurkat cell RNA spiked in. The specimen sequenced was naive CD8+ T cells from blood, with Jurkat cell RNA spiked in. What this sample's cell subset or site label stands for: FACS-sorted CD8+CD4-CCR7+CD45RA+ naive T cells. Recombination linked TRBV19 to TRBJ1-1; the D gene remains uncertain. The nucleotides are TGTGCCAGTAGTACCTCATCCTTAATTTTTTCCGGAATAACTGAAGCTTTCTTT. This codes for CASSTSSLIFSGITEAFF. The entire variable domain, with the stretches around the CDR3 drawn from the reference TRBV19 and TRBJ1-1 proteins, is DGGITQSPKYLFRKEGQNVTLSCEQNLNHDAMYWYRQDPGQGLRLIYYSQIVNDFQKGDIAEGYSVSREKKESFPLTVTSAQKNPTAFYLCASSTSSLIFSGITEAFFGQGTRLTVV.